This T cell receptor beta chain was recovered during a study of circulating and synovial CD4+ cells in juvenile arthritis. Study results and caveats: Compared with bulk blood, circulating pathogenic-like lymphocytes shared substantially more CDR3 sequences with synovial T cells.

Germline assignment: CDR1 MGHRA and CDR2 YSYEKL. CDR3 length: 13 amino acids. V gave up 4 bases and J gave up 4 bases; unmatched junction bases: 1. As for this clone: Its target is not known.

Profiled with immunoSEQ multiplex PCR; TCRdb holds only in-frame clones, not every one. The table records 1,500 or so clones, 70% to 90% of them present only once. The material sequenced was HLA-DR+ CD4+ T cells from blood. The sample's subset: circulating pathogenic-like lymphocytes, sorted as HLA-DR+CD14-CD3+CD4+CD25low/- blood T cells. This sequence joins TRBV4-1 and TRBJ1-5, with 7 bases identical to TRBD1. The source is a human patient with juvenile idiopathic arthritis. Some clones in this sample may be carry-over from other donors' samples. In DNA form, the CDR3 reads TGCGCCAGCAGCCGGGACAGTAATCAGCCCCAGCATTTT. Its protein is CASSRDSNQPQHF.